The 26 T cell receptor beta chains below were found in one sample sequenced in a study of blood T cell repertoires in COVID-19. Data came from immunoSEQ multiplex PCR; TCRdb stores just in-frame clones and leaves some out. The table lists tens of thousands of clones, almost 85% of them singletons. The sample was peripheral blood. The receptor set was obtained from a man between 45 and 60 years old with active or convalescent COVID-19.

This chain links TRBV27 with TRBJ1-6; D possibly corresponds to TRBD1 (5 bases). The CDR3 sequence is 15 residues long. V was clipped by 3 bases and J by 7 bases, with 13 bases between them. The V gene's germline CDR1 is MNHEY and CDR2 SMNVEV (reference sequence). CDR3 in amino acids: CASSFAGNANSPLHF. The CDR3 DNA sequence: TGTGCCAGCAGTTTTGCAGGGAACGCAAATTCACCCCTCCACTTT.

A few counts support this clone. The gene calls are TRBV18 and TRBJ2-1; D remains unclear. The germline V and J ends were trimmed by 4 bases and 5 bases, with 6 bases remaining between them. In germline, CDR1 is KGHSH, CDR2 LQKENI. The CDR3 runs to 12 residues. CDR3 loop: CASSLQDNEQFF. CDR3 DNA sequence: TGTGCCAGCTCACTCCAGGACAATGAGCAGTTCTTC.

This chain uses TRBV7-9 with TRBJ1-2, with TRBD1 as a possible D gene (6 bases). Trimming cost V 6 bases and J 4 bases, with 12 bases left between them. Germline CDR1 reads SEHNR; CDR2 reads FQNEAQ (reference sequence). The CDR3 is 13 amino acids. The CDR3 DNA reads TGTGCCAGCAGTCGGGACATCCTCTATGGCTACACCTTC. This gives the protein CASSRDILYGYTF.

The chain recombines TRBV28 with TRBJ2-5, with 8 bases fitting TRBD1. The CDR3 has 15 amino acids. Per the germline V gene, CDR1 is MDHEN and CDR2 is SYDVKM. V lost 4 bases and J lost 6; bases outside the gene matches: 10. The CDR3 coding sequence is TGTGCCAGCAGTTCCCACCCGGACAGGGCGCAGACCCAGTACTTC. Encoded protein: CASSSHPDRAQTQYF. Complete variable domain (other parts from reference TRBV28 and TRBJ2-5): DVKVTQSSRYLVKRTGEKVFLECVQDMDHENMFWYRQDPGLGLRLIYFSYDVKMKEKGDIPEGYSVSREKKERFSLILESASTNQTSMYLCASSSHPDRAQTQYFGPGTRLLVL.

This chain uses TRBV10-3 with TRBJ1-4; D might be TRBD1 (5 bases). V shed 5 bases and J shed 3 bases, with 13 bases lying between them. The germline CDR1 and CDR2 sequences are ENHRY and SYGVKD. This CDR3 spans 15 amino acids. The DNA of the CDR3 is TGTGCCATCAGTCGGGGGACGGAAGCTAATGAAAAACTGTTTTTT. This encodes CAISRGTEANEKLFF.

V is TRBV4-1 and J is TRBJ2-1; D possibly corresponds to TRBD2 (5 bases). Trimming removed 0 bases at V and 8 bases at J, with 17 bases between. This CDR3 is 16 amino acids long. Per the germline V gene, CDR1 is MGHRA and CDR2 is YSYEKL. In DNA form, the CDR3 reads TGCGCCAGCAGCCAAGATCGAGTAGCGCTGCCGTATGAGCAGTTCTTC. Its translation: CASSQDRVALPYEQFF.

The chain combines TRBV14 with TRBJ1-3; no firm D call. This CDR3 spans 15 amino acids. Germline V lookup: CDR1 SGHDN, CDR2 FVKESK. The ends were cut back, 0 bases at V and 0 bases at J, with 6 bases in the middle. This chain's CDR3 is CASSQDSFSGNTIYF. The CDR3 DNA follows: TGTGCCAGCAGCCAAGACTCCTTCTCTGGAAACACCATATATTTT.

This chain links TRBV18 with TRBJ1-4; D is ambiguous. Germline V gene sequence: CDR1 KGHSH, CDR2 LQKENI. This CDR3 has 15 residues. V was pared by 2 bases and J by 7 bases, with 14 bases between. The CDR3, as DNA: TGTGCCAGCTCACCAAACAGCCGGAACGTTGAAAAACTGTTTTTT. This encodes CASSPNSRNVEKLFF.

The chain uses TRBV6-5 and TRBJ2-2, with TRBD1 matching 11 bases. This CDR3 spans 15 amino acids. Trimming removed 6 bases from V and 6 bases from J; junction bases left unmatched: 6. Germline CDR1 is MNHEY and CDR2 is SVGAGI. The CDR3 DNA sequence: TGTGCCAGCAGGTCTGGACAGGGGGCGCCCGGGGAGCTGTTTTTT. It encodes CASRSGQGAPGELFF.

J is TRBJ2-7 and V is TRBV6-2 or TRBV6-3, with 9 bases lining up with TRBD1. Trimming removed 6 bases from V and 3 bases from J; junction bases left unmatched: 9. Per the germline V gene, CDR1 is MNHEY and CDR2 is SVGEGT. The CDR3 spans 15 residues. CDR3 loop: CASSDQDRGVYEQYF. DNA for the CDR3: TGTGCCAGCAGCGACCAGGACAGGGGAGTCTACGAGCAGTACTTC.

J is TRBJ1-6 and V is TRBV3-1 (or the pseudogene TRBV3-2); D gene uncertain. The CDR3 contains 14 residues. V was clipped by 5 bases and J by 7 bases, with 12 bases between them. Germline values: CDR1 LGHDT, CDR2 YNNKEL (reference sequence). DNA of the CDR3: TGTGCCAGCAGCACGGACGGGATGAATTCACCCCTCCACTTT. It codes for CASSTDGMNSPLHF.

The genes are TRBV5-6 and TRBJ2-5, with D unresolved. The CDR3 is made up of 11 amino acids. Trimming removed 4 bases at V and 2 bases at J, with 3 bases between. CDR1 is SGHDT, CDR2 YYEEEE, per germline. CDR3 coding DNA: TGTGCCAGCAGCCAACAAGAGACCCAGTACTTC. It yields the protein CASSQQETQYF.

This chain uses TRBV2 with TRBJ1-6, with D perhaps matching TRBD1 (5 bases). Deletions cut 1 base from V and 4 bases from J, with 5 bases between. Germline-derived CDR1 and CDR2 are SNHLY and FYNNEI. CDR3 length: 14 residues. The CDR3 sequence is CASSEGQYNSPLHF. DNA of the CDR3: TGTGCCAGCAGTGAAGGACAGTATAATTCACCCCTCCACTTT.

The CDR3 region has the DNA TGTGCCACCAGCGACGGGATCCAAGAGACCCAGTACTTC. This gives the protein CATSDGIQETQYF. V is TRBV15 and J is TRBJ2-5, with TRBD2 as a possible D gene (5 bases). Germline V gives CDR1 LNHNV, CDR2 YYDKDF (reference sequence). V was clipped by 5 bases and J by 1 base, with 8 bases between them. The CDR3 runs 13 residues.

The rearrangement uses TRBV5-1 and TRBJ2-3; the match to TRBD1 covers 7 bases. The germline CDR1 and CDR2 sequences are SGHRS and YFSETQ. V lost 4 bases, J lost 4 bases, and 6 bases stayed unmatched. This CDR3 region has 14 residues. The CDR3 nucleotides read TGCGCCAGCAGCCAGGGACAGAGTTCAGATACGCAGTATTTT. Translating it yields CASSQGQSSDTQYF.

This clone was found many times. The chain carries TRBV7-9 and TRBJ2-1; 10 positions agree with TRBD2. The germline V gene encodes CDR1 SEHNR and CDR2 FQNEAQ (reference sequence). The CDR3 loop spans 16 amino acids. V trimming: 5 bases; J trimming: 2 bases; junction bases outside the gene matches: 6. The CDR3 loop reads CASSLLAGVTYNEQFF. The CDR3 region has the DNA TGTGCCAGCAGCCTCCTAGCGGGGGTTACCTACAATGAGCAGTTCTTC.

The rearrangement uses TRBV10-3 and TRBJ2-1; 9 bases fit TRBD1. CDR3 length: 15 residues. The V segment lost 6 bases and the J segment 8 bases; nucleotides outside the gene matches: 11. Germline CDR1 is ENHRY and CDR2 is SYGVKD. The CDR3 region has the DNA TGTGCCATCAGCCTTTCCGGGACAGGGAGGGATGAGCAGTTCTTC. It translates to CAISLSGTGRDEQFF.

This chain joins TRBV6-5 and TRBJ1-1; TRBD1 aligns across 9 bases. V dropped 10 bases and J dropped 5; count of bases not matched to a gene: 5. Germline V gene sequence: CDR1 MNHEY, CDR2 SVGAGI. The CDR3 runs 12 residues. CDR3 sequence (DNA): TGTGCCAACAACAGGGGGCAGACTGAAGCTTTCTTT. Translated, it gives CANNRGQTEAFF.

This clone turned up a few times. J is TRBJ1-4 and V is TRBV27; tentative D call: TRBD1 (5 bases). The germline CDR1 and CDR2 sequences are MNHEY and SMNVEV (reference sequence). This CDR3 contains 15 residues. Trimming took 9 bases from V and 8 from J, leaving 22 bases between them. The CDR3 loop reads CASTSLTEWGEKLFF. The CDR3, as DNA: TGTGCCAGTACCTCATTGACCGAATGGGGCGAAAAACTGTTTTTT. The full variable domain, in which reference TRBV27 and TRBJ1-4 provide the parts outside the CDR3, is EAQVTQNPRYLITVTGKKLTVTCSQNMNHEYMSWYRQDPGLGLRQIYYSMNVEVTDKGDVPEGYKVSRKEKRNFPLILESPSPNQTSLYFCASTSLTEWGEKLFFGSGTQLSVL.

The CDR3 DNA reads TGTGCCAGCAGACTACACCTGAACTATGGCTACACCTTC. Translating it yields CASRLHLNYGYTF. The chain is built from TRBV6-5 and TRBJ1-2, with D unresolved. Between the trimmed V and J ends, which lost 6 bases and 2 bases, there was a span of 10 bases. The CDR3 covers 13 residues. The V gene's germline CDR1 is MNHEY and CDR2 SVGAGI.

In this sample, this clone turned up a few times. The CDR3 spells CASSHRQGAHEKLFF. CDR3 nucleotides: TGCGCCAGCAGTCACAGACAGGGGGCGCATGAAAAACTGTTTTTT. This chain joins TRBV4-1 and TRBJ1-4, with 10 bases that match TRBD1. The CDR3 sequence is 15 residues long. V was pared by 6 bases and J by 6 bases, with 7 bases of the junction left unmatched. Germline V CDR1 and CDR2: MGHRA, YSYEKL.

The DNA of the CDR3 is TGTGCCAGCAGCTCCTCGGGGGGCTTCAATCAGCCCCAGCATTTT. It is translated as CASSSSGGFNQPQHF. The rearrangement joins TRBV7-9 to TRBJ1-5; D is perhaps TRBD1 (6 bases). The V end lost 4 bases, the J end lost 3 bases, and 13 bases lay between the germline ends. There are 15 residues in the CDR3. Per germline, CDR1 SEHNR and CDR2 FQNEAQ (reference sequence).

This clone came up a few times. The chain employs TRBV7-8 and TRBJ2-2, with D possibly being TRBD2 (5 bases). From germline, CDR1 is SGHVS and CDR2 FQNEAQ. V was cut by 5 bases and J by 6 bases, with 16 bases left in between. This CDR3 comprises 15 residues. As DNA, the CDR3 is TGTGCCAGCAGCCATCGACGGGGTTCGCCCGGGGAGCTGTTTTTT. Amino acid sequence: CASSHRRGSPGELFF.

The chain joins TRBV28 to TRBJ1-1, with TRBD1 matching 12 bases. The germline V gene encodes CDR1 MDHEN and CDR2 SYDVKM. The J segment lost 4 bases and the V segment lost 5 bases, leaving 5 bases of the junction unmatched. CDR3 length equals 15 residues. The CDR3 region is CASSPGTGGITEAFF. The CDR3 coding sequence is TGTGCCAGCAGTCCAGGGACAGGGGGCATCACTGAAGCTTTCTTT.

The chain recombines TRBV6-4 with TRBJ1-1; 9 bases map to TRBD1. Germline V gene lookup returns CDR1 MRHNA and CDR2 SNTAGT. There are 14 residues in the CDR3. J lost 1 base, V lost 6 bases, and 3 bases had no gene match. The CDR3 bases are TGTGCCAGCAGGGGACAGGGAGGGAACACTGAAGCTTTCTTT. Translated: CASRGQGGNTEAFF.

This rearrangement joins TRBV6-5 to TRBJ2-7; D may be TRBD2 (6 bases). Per the germline V gene, CDR1 is MNHEY and CDR2 is SVGAGI. CDR3 length: 13 amino acids. The ends were cut back, 6 bases at V and 5 bases at J, with 14 bases in the middle. In DNA, the CDR3 is TGTGCCAGCAGCCGGACTAATATCGACGAGCAGTACTTC. It yields the protein CASSRTNIDEQYF.